Given below is one T cell receptor beta chain in context. Antigen: not known. This entry is derived from a study of cytomegalovirus exposure and HLA in healthy donors. Study-wide points: In the analysis, some V segments, TRBV6-2 and TRBV6-3 included, were excluded as indistinguishable. Associated with HLA alleles at 0.05 false discovery rate in a later analysis were around 15,000 TCR beta sequences. Looking again later, the authors saw that most CMV-associated TCR beta chains seemed HLA-restricted.

There were likely unrecorded immune exposures, though donors were nominally healthy when sampled. This CDR3 spans 15 amino acids. Per the germline V gene, CDR1 is SGHRS and CDR2 is YFSETQ. Trimming removed 4 bases from V and 4 bases from J; junction bases left unmatched: 3. The PCR was carried out with 60 Vbeta primers and 13 Jbeta primers. Method: immunoSEQ multiplex PCR; TCRdb's copy keeps in-frame clones and lacks some. The sample holds about 190,000 clones, about 89% seen once. This chain connects TRBV5-1 to TRBJ2-3, with 13 nucleotides matching TRBD2. Sequenced input: PBMCs. The clonotype comes from a man in his thirties or forties in good health and CMV-seronegative. CDR3 amino acids: CASSQGLAGSDTQYF. CDR3 nucleotides: TGCGCCAGCAGCCAGGGACTAGCGGGGTCAGATACGCAGTATTTT.